Below are 27 T cell receptor beta chains sequenced from a single sample in a study of prognosis after radiotherapy for stage I lung cancer (dated by TCRdb to the early 2020s). Sequencing was carried out with an Illumina HiSeq 3000. The TCR beta CDR3 region was amplified from genomic DNA by two rounds of multiplex PCR. In the first round of PCR, primers specific to each TRBV and TRBJ gene were used, and the primer sequences are filed in Chinese patent CN105087789A. In-frame beta chains were kept once TCRdb had trimmed the public reads at Q25 with fastp and called clones with MiXCR. Here each entry gathers all rows of one CDR3 protein and keeps the most common genes and DNA. The sample includes approximately 31,000 distinct CDR3 sequences, with roughly 49% observed a single time. The top ten clones comprise 15% to 20% of the sample. The input for sequencing was PBMCs, taken before or after stereotactic body radiation therapy (not recorded which). The receptors derive from a donor aged 50 or older with non-small cell lung cancer.

V is TRBV12-3 or TRBV12-4 and J is TRBJ2-7; 11 nucleotides line up with TRBD2. V was pared by 0 bases and J by 9 bases, with 10 bases of the junction left unmatched. This CDR3 has 16 amino acids. CDR3: CASSLAGTSGSSGQYF. DNA of the CDR3: TGTGCCAGCAGTTTAGCAGGTACTAGCGGGAGTTCGGGGCAGTACTTC.

V gene TRBV9 combines with J gene TRBJ2-7; D is perhaps TRBD1 (6 bases). Trimming removed 2 bases from V and 5 bases from J, with 11 bases in between. The germline V gene has CDR1 SGDLS and CDR2 YYNGEE. The CDR3 consists of 13 residues. CDR3 coding DNA: TGTGCCAGCAGCGTTGGACAGTGGAACGAGCAGTACTTC. This translates into CASSVGQWNEQYF.

V gene TRBV6-2 or TRBV6-3 combines with J gene TRBJ1-2; 9 positions match TRBD1. V trimming: 8 bases; J trimming: 1 base; junction bases outside the gene matches: 5. From germline, CDR1 is MNHEY and CDR2 SVGEGT. The CDR3 contains 14 residues. The CDR3 DNA is TGTGCCAGCGCGAGGGACAGGGATAACTATGGCTACACCTTC. Encoded protein: CASARDRDNYGYTF.

The CDR3 loop is CASSQFMRDTQYF. In DNA, the CDR3 is TGCGCCAGCAGCCAATTCATGAGGGATACGCAGTATTTT. The V call is TRBV4-1, the J call TRBJ2-3, with D hard to call. Trimming took off 2 bases at V and 6 bases at J, with 9 bases between the two ends. CDR1 and CDR2 from the germline V gene are MGHRA and YSYEKL. The CDR3 is 13 residues long.

The sample holds many counts of this clonotype. The CDR3 loop is CASSLDLEIYNEQFF. The CDR3 nucleotides are TGTGCCAGCAGCTTAGACCTAGAAATATACAATGAGCAGTTCTTC. J is TRBJ2-1 and V is TRBV7-9; D uncertain. Germline values: CDR1 SEHNR, CDR2 FQNEAQ (reference sequence). Trimming stripped 1 base from V and 4 bases from J, with 11 bases between. The CDR3 totals 15 residues.

This clonotype was observed a handful of times. This chain connects TRBV4-2 to TRBJ2-7, with D perhaps TRBD1 (6 bases). CDR1 and CDR2 from the germline V gene are LGHNA and YNFKEQ. V was clipped by 1 base and J by 3 bases, with 16 bases between them. The CDR3 spans 16 residues. CDR3 region: CASSQGFARGHYEQYF. CDR3 sequence (DNA): TGTGCCAGCAGCCAAGGGTTCGCCAGGGGACACTACGAGCAGTACTTC.

Points on this clonotype: This likely came from a read error, as a far larger clone is one base away. The chain uses TRBV6-4 and TRBJ2-5, with 7 bases identical to TRBD1. This CDR3 has 14 residues. Germline V gene lookup returns CDR1 MRHNA and CDR2 SNTAGT. This CDR3 reads CASRTGTAQDTQYF. The DNA for the CDR3 is TGTGCCAGCAGGACCGGGACAGCTCAAGATACCCAGTACTTC.

This clonotype was seen repeatedly, ten times or more. This chain joins TRBV30 and TRBJ2-7; perhaps D is TRBD1 or TRBD2 (5 bases each). Germline CDR1 reads GTSNPN; CDR2 reads SVGIG (reference sequence). The CDR3 sequence is 14 residues long. With 3 bases removed from V and 3 bases from J, the gap between germline ends came to 15 bases. CDR3 nucleotides: TGTGCCTGGAGCCCGAGGGGTTTCCGCTACGAGCAGTACTTC. Translated: CAWSPRGFRYEQYF.

This clonotype appeared once. V and J are TRBV7-2 and TRBJ2-3, with TRBD1 matching over 7 bases. Germline V gene sequence: CDR1 SGHTA, CDR2 FQGNSA. This CDR3 comprises 13 residues. V lost 5 bases, J lost 4 bases, and 3 bases stayed unmatched. The CDR3 is CASSLDRSDTQYF. The DNA for the CDR3 is TGTGCCAGCAGCCTGGACAGGTCAGATACGCAGTATTTT. Full variable domain (remainder filled in from reference TRBV7-2 and TRBJ2-3): GAGVSQSPSNKVTEKGKDVELRCDPISGHTALYWYRQSLGQGLEFLIYFQGNSAPDKSGLPSDRFSAERTGGSVSTLTIQRTQQEDSAVYLCASSLDRSDTQYFGPGTRLTVL.

The chain links TRBV5-1 to TRBJ1-2; a possible D gene is TRBD1 (5 bases). V was shortened by 0 bases and J by 4 bases, with 10 bases between the two germline ends. The germline gives CDR1 SGHRS, CDR2 YFSETQ. This CDR3 region has 14 residues. The CDR3 protein is CASSLAGTGYGYTF. The CDR3 coding sequence is TGCGCCAGCAGCTTGGCCGGGACGGGCTATGGCTACACCTTC.

This clonotype ranks as medium-sized. The gene calls are TRBV6-2 or TRBV6-3 and TRBJ1-6, with D perhaps matching TRBD1 (6 bases). The V gene's germline CDR1 is MNHEY and CDR2 SVGEGT. V lost 6 bases to trimming and J lost 0 bases, with 15 bases between them. The CDR3 runs to 17 residues. Here the CDR3 DNA reads TGTGCCAGCAGCCTTGGACAGAGAAGCTCCTATAATTCACCCCTCCACTTT. Amino acid sequence: CASSLGQRSSYNSPLHF.

Notes on this clonotype: One end of the junction does not line up with germline, which may come from a read error. The rearrangement uses TRBV9 and TRBJ1-5; D is perhaps TRBD1 (5 bases). CDR1 and CDR2 (germline): SGDLS, YYNGEE. This CDR3 spans 14 amino acids. The CDR3 DNA reads TGTGCCAGCAGTGGGGGGTCCGGTAATCACCCCCAGCATTTT. Translating it yields CASSGGSGNHPQHF.

This clonotype occurred a few times. A read error is the likely source, as a far larger clone sits one nucleotide away. This sequence joins TRBV6-4 and TRBJ2-1, with D perhaps being TRBD1 or TRBD2 (5 bases each). This CDR3 has 12 residues. V shed 6 bases and J shed 8 bases, with 11 bases lying between them. Germline V gene data show CDR1 as MRHNA and CDR2 as SNTAGT. CDR3 in amino acids: CASRSGADEQFF. The CDR3 DNA follows: TGTGCCAGCAGATCCGGGGCTGATGAGCAGTTCTTC.

On this clonotype: Possible read error: a much larger clone is one base away. The CDR3 sequence: CASTQCPRETQYF. Written as DNA, the CDR3 is TGTGCCAGCACCCAGTGTCCCAGAGAGACCCAGTACTTC. The chain employs TRBV7-2 and TRBJ2-5; D gene uncertain. Germline values: CDR1 SGHTA, CDR2 FQGNSA. There are 13 residues in the CDR3. V dropped 7 bases and J dropped 4 bases, with 13 bases sitting between them. Using reference TRBV7-2 and TRBJ2-5 for the parts outside the CDR3, the full variable domain is GAGVSQSPSNKVTEKGKDVELRCDPISGHTALYWYRQSLGQGLEFLIYFQGNSAPDKSGLPSDRFSAERTGGSVSTLTIQRTQQEDSAVYLCASTQCPRETQYFGPGTRLLVL.

The chain recombines TRBV12-3 or TRBV12-4 with TRBJ1-2, with 12 bases aligning to TRBD1. CDR3 length: 14 amino acids. V shed 5 bases, J shed 7 bases, and the junction held 5 bases outside the gene matches. The CDR3 DNA is TGTGCCAGCAGTGCCGGGACAGGGGGCGGTGGCTACACCTTC. This sequence encodes CASSAGTGGGGYTF.

About this clonotype itself: A far larger clone is just one base off, so this is likely a read error. This chain links TRBV5-1 with TRBJ2-5; D might be TRBD2 (5 bases). The tail of the sequence fits TRBJ2-1 better, so the J call may be wrong. The CDR3 totals 19 residues. Germline loops: CDR1 SGHRS, CDR2 YFSETQ. DNA of the CDR3: TGCGCCAGCAGCTTCTTCCGGGGTTCTGGGCATGGCCCCTACAATGAGCAGTTCTTC. Translating it yields CASSFFRGSGHGPYNEQFF.

This clonotype was counted ten times or more. V and J are TRBV27 and TRBJ2-7; 8 nucleotides agree with TRBD1. Germline V gene lookup returns CDR1 MNHEY and CDR2 SMNVEV (reference sequence). V lost 7 bases and J lost 4; bases outside the gene matches: 15. This CDR3 region has 16 residues. CDR3 loop: CASTLRGPGQVYEQYF. Written as DNA, the CDR3 is TGTGCCAGCACCCTTAGGGGTCCGGGACAGGTTTACGAGCAGTACTTC.

The chain employs TRBV30 and TRBJ2-7; 9 positions agree with TRBD1. The germline CDR1 and CDR2 sequences are GTSNPN and SVGIG (reference sequence). This CDR3 has 14 amino acids. J lost 2 bases, V lost 7 bases, and 9 bases had no gene match. CDR3 loop: CAFMTGGKPYEQYF. The CDR3, as DNA: TGTGCCTTCATGACAGGGGGAAAACCCTACGAGCAGTACTTC.

As regards this clonotype: A read error may produce the germline difference seen at one junction end. V usage is TRBV29-1 and J usage is TRBJ2-7; the D gene is possibly TRBD1 (6 bases). The V gene's germline CDR1 is SQVTM and CDR2 ANQGSEA. This CDR3 is built from 13 residues. The CDR3 nucleotides are TGCATCGTTGTTAAACTATCCGGGACAGAGCAGTACTTC. Translation: CIVVKLSGTEQYF.

The chain couples TRBV7-2 to TRBJ1-2; TRBD1 is a possible D gene (5 bases). From germline, CDR1 is SGHTA and CDR2 FQGNSA. This CDR3 comprises 14 residues. Trimming shortened V by 5 bases and J by 4 bases, and 14 bases separated the two germline ends. CDR3 in amino acids: CASSVNSGTYGYTF. In DNA form, the CDR3 reads TGTGCCAGCAGCGTCAATTCCGGGACCTATGGCTACACCTTC.

CDR3: CASSEGSDGYTF. CDR3 DNA: TGTGCCAGCAGTGAAGGTTCGGATGGCTACACCTTC. V and J are TRBV2 and TRBJ1-2; D not resolved. The CDR3 spans 12 residues. Trimming shortened V by 1 base and J by 6 bases, and 6 bases separated the two germline ends. CDR1 and CDR2 (germline): SNHLY, FYNNEI.

This clonotype was seen repeatedly, ten times or more. The chain joins TRBV4-1 to TRBJ2-1; tentatively, D is TRBD2 (5 bases). The CDR3 is made up of 13 amino acids. CDR1 MGHRA and CDR2 YSYEKL come from the germline V gene. Trimming shortened V by 0 bases and J by 14 bases, and 14 bases separated the two germline ends. CDR3 loop: CASSQEVIAKEFF. The CDR3 DNA reads TGCGCCAGCAGCCAAGAAGTCATAGCGAAGGAGTTCTTC.

Concerning this clonotype itself: This clone may be a read error of a much larger clone one base away. The V gene is TRBV28, the J gene TRBJ2-5; 10 bases are shared with TRBD2. Germline V gene sequence: CDR1 MDHEN, CDR2 SYDVKM. This CDR3 is built from 12 residues. DNA of the CDR3: TGTTCCAGCGGGGGGGCGGAAGAGACCCAGTACTTC. This sequence encodes CSSGGAEETQYF. The full variable domain, its missing parts supplied by reference TRBV28 and TRBJ2-5, is DVKVTQSSRYLVKRTGEKVFLECVQDMDHENMFWYRQDPGLGLRLIYFSYDVKMKEKGDIPEGYSVSREKKERFSLILESASTNQTSMYLCSSGGAEETQYFGPGTRLLVL.

This clonotype has ten or more counts. The CDR3 nucleotides read TGCAGCGTTGTAGCGGGCCCTTCCTACGAGCAGTACTTC. It translates to CSVVAGPSYEQYF. The chain combines TRBV29-1 with TRBJ2-7; 7 positions match TRBD2. CDR3 length equals 13 residues. Germline V gene lookup returns CDR1 SQVTM and CDR2 ANQGSEA. J gave up 1 base and V 4 bases, and 4 bases lay outside the gene matches.

Comment on this clonotype: This may be a read error: a much more frequent sequence differs by one nucleotide. V and J are TRBV7-9 and TRBJ2-3, with D uncertain. In germline, CDR1 is SEHNR, CDR2 FQNEAQ (reference sequence). V was pared by 7 bases and J by 4 bases, with 21 bases between. The CDR3 is 16 residues long. The CDR3 sequence: CASTIGTVFRSDTQYF. The CDR3 nucleotides are TGTGCCAGCACCATAGGCACGGTTTTTAGATCAGATACGCAGTATTTT.

The V and J genes are TRBV4-1 and TRBJ1-2; D unclear. Germline lookup yields CDR1 MGHRA and CDR2 YSYEKL. The CDR3 contains 14 residues. Trimming shortened V by 4 bases and J by 11 bases, and 20 bases separated the two germline ends. The CDR3 is CASSPHGAVGSYTF. The CDR3 DNA sequence: TGCGCCAGCAGCCCACATGGTGCAGTGGGGTCTTACACCTTC.

The rearrangement joins TRBV19 to TRBJ2-7, with D uncertain. This CDR3 spans 14 amino acids. CDR1 and CDR2 (germline): LNHDA, SQIVND (reference sequence). CDR3 loop: CWREIFILPYEQYF. The DNA of the CDR3 is TGTTGGCGTGAGATCTTTATTTTACCCTACGAGCAGTACTTC.